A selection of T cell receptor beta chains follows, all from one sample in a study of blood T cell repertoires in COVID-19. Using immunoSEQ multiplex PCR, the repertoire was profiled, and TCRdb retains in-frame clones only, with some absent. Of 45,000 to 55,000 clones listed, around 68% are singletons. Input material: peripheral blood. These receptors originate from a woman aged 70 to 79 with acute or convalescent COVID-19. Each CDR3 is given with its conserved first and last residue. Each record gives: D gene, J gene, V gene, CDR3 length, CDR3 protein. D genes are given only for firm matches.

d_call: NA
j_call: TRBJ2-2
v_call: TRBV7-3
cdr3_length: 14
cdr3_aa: CASSLFGSSGELFF

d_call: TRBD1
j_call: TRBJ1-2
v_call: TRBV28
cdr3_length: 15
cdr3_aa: CASFVRGQGDYGYTF

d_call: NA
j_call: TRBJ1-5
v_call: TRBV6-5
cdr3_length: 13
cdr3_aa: CASKPGSSQPQHF

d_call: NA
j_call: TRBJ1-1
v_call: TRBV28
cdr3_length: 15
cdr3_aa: CASTSLVSLVAEAFF

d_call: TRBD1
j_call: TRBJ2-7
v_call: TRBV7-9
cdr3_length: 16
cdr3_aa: CASSTTGTGRKYEQYF

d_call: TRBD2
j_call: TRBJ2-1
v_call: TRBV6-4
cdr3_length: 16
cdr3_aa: CASSDSSSGDYNEQFF

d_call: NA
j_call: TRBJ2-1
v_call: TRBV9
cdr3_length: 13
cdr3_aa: CASSVAVHNEQFF

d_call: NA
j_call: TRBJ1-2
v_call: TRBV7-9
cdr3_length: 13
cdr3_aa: CASSSSLNYGYTF

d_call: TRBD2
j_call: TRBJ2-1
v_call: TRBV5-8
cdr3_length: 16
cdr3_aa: CASSLGGLARYNEQFF

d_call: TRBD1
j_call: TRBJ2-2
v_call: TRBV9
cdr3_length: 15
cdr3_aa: CASSFRDRATGELFF

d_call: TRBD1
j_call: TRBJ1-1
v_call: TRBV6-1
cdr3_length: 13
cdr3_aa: CASSDRGWIEAFF

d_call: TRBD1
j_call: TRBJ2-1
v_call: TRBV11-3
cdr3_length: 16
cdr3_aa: CASSLGRTGTYNEQFF

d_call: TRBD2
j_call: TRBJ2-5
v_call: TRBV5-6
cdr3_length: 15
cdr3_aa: CASSWAGGREETQYF

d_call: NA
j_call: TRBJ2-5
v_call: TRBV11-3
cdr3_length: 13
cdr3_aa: CASSFSVEETQYF